The 15 T cell receptor beta chains listed next were all sequenced from one sample in a study of beta chain features in type 1 diabetes. Findings and limits, study-wide: Type 1 diabetes patients had moderately but significantly shorter TCRB CDR3s in all four CD4+ subsets.

All of the isolated RNA was reverse transcribed, so expressed TCRB transcripts were sequenced. The repertoire was sequenced with immunoSEQ multiplex PCR; TCRdb's copy has only in-frame clones and lacks some. This sample yields hundreds of thousands of clones, of which around an eighth are seen a single time; 0.022% belongs to the top ten. Their recognized antigens are unknown. Sequenced: naive CD4+ T cells from blood. The origin of the receptors is a man younger than 35 with type 1 diabetes.

This clone was detected a few times. The chain carries TRBV19 and TRBJ1-2, with D tentatively TRBD1 (6 bases). The CDR3 covers 16 residues. V lost 0 bases to trimming and J lost 5 bases, with 16 bases between them. Germline V gene lookup returns CDR1 LNHDA and CDR2 SQIVND (reference sequence). CDR3 DNA: TGTGCCAGTAGTATAGATGGACAGCTAGCTCAGTATGGCTACACCTTC. Translation gives CASSIDGQLAQYGYTF. Using reference TRBV19 and TRBJ1-2 for the parts outside the CDR3, the full variable domain is DGGITQSPKYLFRKEGQNVTLSCEQNLNHDAMYWYRQDPGQGLRLIYYSQIVNDFQKGDIAEGYSVSREKKESFPLTVTSAQKNPTAFYLCASSIDGQLAQYGYTFGSGTRLTVV.

The chain has TRBV20-1 and TRBJ2-7, with D perhaps TRBD1 (6 bases). This CDR3 spans 11 amino acids. V lost 5 bases and J lost 4, with 9 bases in between. CDR1 DFQATT and CDR2 SNEGSKA come from the germline V gene (reference sequence). The CDR3 reads CSAGTYYEQYF. Here the CDR3 DNA reads TGCAGTGCTGGGACATATTACGAGCAGTACTTC.

V gene TRBV27 combines with J gene TRBJ1-5; a weak D match, TRBD1 (5 bases). The CDR3 is 15 amino acids. Trimming removed 7 bases from V and 2 bases from J, with 15 bases in between. Per the germline V gene, CDR1 is MNHEY and CDR2 is SMNVEV (reference sequence). The CDR3 spells CASTPQGWGNQPQHF. CDR3 DNA: TGTGCCAGCACCCCTCAGGGATGGGGCAATCAGCCCCAGCATTTT.

This clone occurred a few times. The CDR3 loop is CASSPERSTEAFF. The CDR3 DNA follows: TGTGCCAGCTCACCAGAGAGGAGCACTGAAGCTTTCTTT. This chain uses TRBV18 with TRBJ1-1; D is undetermined. Germline V CDR1 and CDR2: KGHSH, LQKENI. The CDR3 consists of 13 residues. The V end was cut by 2 bases, the J end by 4 bases, with 8 bases between.

This chain links TRBV19 with TRBJ2-2, with TRBD1 identical over 9 bases. The CDR3 spans 14 residues. J gave up 8 bases and V 8 bases, and 9 bases lay outside the gene matches. Germline CDR1 is LNHDA and CDR2 is SQIVND (reference sequence). The CDR3 sequence is CASGTQGALGELFF. For the CDR3, the DNA is TGTGCCAGTGGTACACAGGGGGCGCTAGGGGAGCTGTTTTTT. Supplemented by reference TRBV19 and TRBJ2-2, the full variable domain reads DGGITQSPKYLFRKEGQNVTLSCEQNLNHDAMYWYRQDPGQGLRLIYYSQIVNDFQKGDIAEGYSVSREKKESFPLTVTSAQKNPTAFYLCASGTQGALGELFFGEGSRLTVL.

The rearrangement uses TRBV6-1 and TRBJ1-5; tentative D call: TRBD1 (6 bases). CDR1 is MNHNS and CDR2 is SASEGT in the germline V gene. CDR3 length: 14 amino acids. V lost 4 bases and J 1 base, leaving 8 bases between the germline ends. CDR3 residues: CASSAGDSNQPQHF. CDR3 DNA: TGTGCCAGCAGTGCAGGGGACAGCAATCAGCCCCAGCATTTT.

The chain employs TRBV25-1 and TRBJ1-4, with 8 positions matching TRBD1. V gave up 1 base and J gave up 6 bases; unmatched junction bases: 4. CDR1 and CDR2 (germline): MGHDK, SYGVNS. This CDR3 is 15 amino acids long. The CDR3 loop is CASSELTGADEKLFF. The CDR3 coding sequence is TGTGCCAGCAGTGAATTGACAGGGGCGGATGAAAAACTGTTTTTT.

There are a few counts of this clone. The V call is TRBV7-6, the J call TRBJ2-3; 10 bases line up with TRBD2. Looked up from germline, CDR1 is SGHVS and CDR2 is FNYEAQ. V shed 4 bases, J shed 1 base, and the junction held 8 bases outside the gene matches. This CDR3 contains 17 residues. The CDR3 coding sequence is TGTGCCAGCAGCTCGACCCTCGGACTAGCGGGCACAGATACGCAGTATTTT. It is translated as CASSSTLGLAGTDTQYF.

This clone was picked up a small number of times. Other DNA sequences in the same sample also yield this CDR3. The chain joins TRBV30 to TRBJ2-3; the D gene is possibly TRBD2 (5 bases). The CDR3 sequence is 13 residues long. V lost 3 bases and J 1 base, leaving 8 bases between the germline ends. Per germline, CDR1 GTSNPN and CDR2 SVGIG (reference sequence). Here the CDR3 DNA reads TGTGCCTGGAGCCCCGGGGGCACAGATACGCAGTATTTT. Protein product: CAWSPGGTDTQYF.

The gene calls are TRBV7-9 and TRBJ2-1, with D possibly matching TRBD2 (6 bases). The CDR3 length is 13 residues. Deletions cut 0 bases from V and 12 bases from J, with 12 bases between. The germline V gene has CDR1 SEHNR and CDR2 FQNEAQ (reference sequence). CDR3 in amino acids: CASSLARGSWQFF. In DNA, the CDR3 is TGTGCCAGCAGCTTAGCGCGGGGTAGTTGGCAGTTCTTC.

This clone was seen a handful of times. V is TRBV30 and J is TRBJ2-2; 9 nucleotides line up with TRBD1. Unmatched junction bases numbered 6, after V lost 1 base and J lost 6 bases. CDR3 length: 15 residues. From germline, CDR1 is GTSNPN and CDR2 SVGIG (reference sequence). The CDR3 region has the DNA TGTGCCTGGAGTGCGACCCGGACAGGGGCCGGGGAGCTGTTTTTT. Amino acids: CAWSATRTGAGELFF.

This clone was counted between two and nine times. The V gene is TRBV6-6, the J gene TRBJ2-7; D might be TRBD2 (5 bases). The CDR3 length is 13 residues. CDR1 and CDR2 from the germline V gene are MNHNY and SVGAGI (reference sequence). The V gene lost 4 bases and the J gene lost 6 bases, with 13 bases spanning the gap. CDR3 in amino acids: CASSSPGGLEQYF. The CDR3, as DNA: TGTGCCAGCAGTTCCCCAGGAGGCCTCGAGCAGTACTTC.

The CDR3 loop reads CASSQTDYYGYTF. In DNA, the CDR3 is TGTGCCAGCAGCCAAACGGATTACTATGGCTACACCTTC. The chain combines TRBV14 with TRBJ1-2; unclear D gene. The germline V and J ends were trimmed by 2 bases and 3 bases, with 7 bases remaining between them. The CDR3 is 13 residues long. CDR1 is SGHDN, CDR2 FVKESK, per germline.

The chain uses TRBV6-5 and TRBJ2-1, with 9 bases lining up with TRBD2. The germline CDR1 and CDR2 sequences are MNHEY and SVGAGI. The CDR3 consists of 15 residues. Trimming removed 5 bases from V and 6 bases from J; junction bases left unmatched: 8. The CDR3 sequence is CASSTGTSLGNEQFF. The CDR3, as DNA: TGTGCCAGCAGTACCGGGACTAGCTTAGGCAATGAGCAGTTCTTC.

This clone showed up just a few times. The chain couples TRBV9 to TRBJ2-7; 8 bases match TRBD1. With 2 bases clipped from V and 3 bases from J, the junction kept 7 bases outside the gene matches. Germline lookup yields CDR1 SGDLS and CDR2 YYNGEE. This CDR3 has 15 amino acids. CDR3: CASSVQGAGVYEQYF. CDR3 nucleotide sequence: TGTGCCAGCAGCGTCCAGGGGGCAGGGGTCTACGAGCAGTACTTC. Drawing the rest from reference TRBV9 and TRBJ2-7, the complete variable domain is DSGVTQTPKHLITATGQRVTLRCSPRSGDLSVYWYQQSLDQGLQFLIQYYNGEERAKGNILERFSAQQFPDLHSELNLSSLELGDSALYFCASSVQGAGVYEQYFGPGTRLTVT.